This T cell receptor (beta chain) comes out of a study of cytotoxic CD8 clonotypes in ibrutinib-treated CLL. The method was immunoSEQ multiplex PCR; TCRdb's version includes in-frame clones alone and lacks a portion of them. The table records hundreds of thousands of clones, roughly 65% of them present only once. Germline CDR1 SGHAT, CDR2 FQNNGV. V gave up 5 bases and J gave up 1 base, with 13 bases separating them. CDR3 length equals 15 residues. The specimen comprised PBMCs, sampled after 12 months of ibrutinib treatment. The rearrangement joins TRBV11-2 to TRBJ2-3, with a tentative D call TRBD1 (6 bases). The clonotype originates from a human donor with chronic lymphocytic leukemia. The CDR3 DNA reads as TGTGCCAGCAGCCACTACTCAGGGGGCACAGATACGCAGTATTTT. Protein product: CASSHYSGGTDTQYF.